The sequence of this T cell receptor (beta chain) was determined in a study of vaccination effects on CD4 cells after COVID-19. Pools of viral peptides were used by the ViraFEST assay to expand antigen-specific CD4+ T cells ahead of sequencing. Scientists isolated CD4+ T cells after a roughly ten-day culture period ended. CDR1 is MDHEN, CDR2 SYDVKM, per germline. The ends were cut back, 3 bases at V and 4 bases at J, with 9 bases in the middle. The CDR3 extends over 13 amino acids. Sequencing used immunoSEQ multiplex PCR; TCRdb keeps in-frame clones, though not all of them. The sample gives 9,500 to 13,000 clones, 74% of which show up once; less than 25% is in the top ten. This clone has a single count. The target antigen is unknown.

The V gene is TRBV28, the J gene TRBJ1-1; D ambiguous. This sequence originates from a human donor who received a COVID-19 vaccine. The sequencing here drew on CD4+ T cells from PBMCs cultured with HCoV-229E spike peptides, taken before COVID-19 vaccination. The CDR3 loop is CASSFFGGTEAFF. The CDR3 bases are TGTGCCAGCAGTTTCTTTGGAGGCACTGAAGCTTTCTTT.